Each of the 24 T cell receptor beta chains below was sequenced from the same sample in a study of T cell responses to AZD1222 COVID-19 vaccine. Profiled with immunoSEQ multiplex PCR; TCRdb holds only in-frame clones, not every one. The sample carries tens of thousands of clones, around 90% recorded once. Sequencing was performed on peripheral blood, taken on day 0 of AZD1222 vaccination. These receptors were collected from an adult in good health.

The V gene is TRBV2, the J gene TRBJ2-1; perhaps TRBD2 as D (7 bases). There are 15 residues in the CDR3. Germline loops: CDR1 SNHLY, CDR2 FYNNEI. V gave up 10 bases and J gave up 1 base, with 17 bases separating them. The CDR3 here is CATRLGGGSYNEQFF. The DNA for the CDR3 is TGTGCCACCAGGCTAGGGGGAGGGTCCTACAATGAGCAGTTCTTC.

This chain joins TRBV7-9 and TRBJ2-5, with TRBD2 identical over 10 bases. Germline V gene sequence: CDR1 SEHNR, CDR2 FQNEAQ (reference sequence). CDR3 length equals 15 residues. The junction had 1 base not matched to a gene; V was cut back by 1 base and J by 2 bases. CDR3 sequence reads: CASSLVAGGQETQYF. The CDR3, as DNA: TGTGCCAGCAGCTTAGTAGCGGGGGGTCAAGAGACCCAGTACTTC.

This chain uses TRBV5-1 with TRBJ2-7; TRBD2 matches 9 bases. Germline CDR1 and CDR2: SGHRS and YFSETQ. Unmatched junction bases numbered 5, after V lost 4 bases and J lost 3 bases. The CDR3 spans 14 residues. CDR3 sequence: CASSPGTSSYEQYF. CDR3 bases: TGCGCCAGCAGCCCCGGGACTAGCAGCTACGAGCAGTACTTC.

The chain links TRBV7-2 to TRBJ2-3; a possible D gene is TRBD1 (5 bases). CDR3 length equals 16 residues. V was trimmed by 0 bases and J by 9 bases, leaving 19 bases between them. Germline V gene lookup returns CDR1 SGHTA and CDR2 FQGNSA. CDR3 amino acids: CASSLASWGERLTQYF. For the CDR3, the DNA is TGTGCCAGCAGCTTAGCTTCCTGGGGCGAGAGGTTGACGCAGTATTTT.

The rearrangement uses TRBV18 and TRBJ2-7, with 9 positions matching TRBD2. V trimming: 0 bases; J trimming: 3 bases; junction bases outside the gene matches: 6. Germline V gene data show CDR1 as KGHSH and CDR2 as LQKENI. The CDR3 length is 16 residues. CDR3 coding DNA: TGTGCCAGCTCACCACCAGGACTAGCGCCCCACTACGAGCAGTACTTC. As protein: CASSPPGLAPHYEQYF.

The V call is TRBV28, the J call TRBJ1-4; perhaps TRBD1 as D (5 bases). The CDR3 contains 16 residues. Germline CDR1 and CDR2: MDHEN and SYDVKM. V lost 6 bases to trimming and J lost 0 bases, with 14 bases between them. This CDR3 is CASSPPGQATNEKLFF. CDR3 DNA sequence: TGTGCCAGCAGCCCTCCGGGGCAGGCAACTAATGAAAAACTGTTTTTT.

This rearrangement joins TRBV5-1 to TRBJ2-1; TRBD1 might be the D (5 bases). The CDR3 length is 12 residues. Trimming pared 4 bases from V and 7 bases from J, leaving 9 bases between. Germline CDR1 reads SGHRS; CDR2 reads YFSETQ. The CDR3 bases are TGCGCCAGCAGCCCCCAGGGTAATGAGCAGTTCTTC. Its translation is CASSPQGNEQFF.

The chain recombines TRBV5-1 with TRBJ1-2; D unclear. This CDR3 is built from 12 residues. With 7 bases removed from V and 4 bases from J, the gap between germline ends came to 11 bases. CDR1 is SGHRS, CDR2 YFSETQ, per germline. The CDR3 spells CASGNGPYGYTF. CDR3 DNA sequence: TGCGCCAGCGGCAACGGCCCCTATGGCTACACCTTC.

The J gene is TRBJ2-7, the V gene TRBV5-4; 7 bases are shared with TRBD2. Germline CDR1 reads SGHNT; CDR2 reads YYREEE (reference sequence). The length of the CDR3 is 14 residues. V lost 1 base and J lost 3; bases outside the gene matches: 4. The chain's CDR3 is CASSLSLAGYEQYF. For the CDR3, the DNA is TGTGCCAGCAGCTTGAGCTTAGCGGGCTACGAGCAGTACTTC.

The J gene is TRBJ2-1, the V gene TRBV7-9; D gene uncertain. Trimming cost V 1 base and J 4 bases, with 5 bases left between them. CDR3 length: 13 residues. Per the germline V gene, CDR1 is SEHNR and CDR2 is FQNEAQ (reference sequence). The CDR3 spells CASSLGLYNEQFF. CDR3 DNA: TGTGCCAGCAGCTTAGGGCTATACAATGAGCAGTTCTTC.

This clone has only a few counts. J is TRBJ2-2 and V is TRBV28; 13 bases align to TRBD2. The CDR3 is made up of 17 amino acids. Germline V gene lookup returns CDR1 MDHEN and CDR2 SYDVKM. With V trimmed by 0 bases and J by 6 bases, 4 bases remained unmatched. The CDR3 DNA reads as TGTGCCAGCAGTTTATGGAGACTAGCGGGAGGTCCCGGGGAGCTGTTTTTT. It is translated as CASSLWRLAGGPGELFF.

CDR3 nucleotides: TGTGCCAGCAGTTTAAGGATAACTCATCAGCCCCAGCATTTT. Protein: CASSLRITHQPQHF. The chain combines TRBV28 with TRBJ1-5; no definite D call. V was shortened by 2 bases and J by 5 bases, with 10 bases between the two germline ends. This CDR3 contains 14 residues. Germline CDR1 reads MDHEN; CDR2 reads SYDVKM.

The chain recombines TRBV28 with TRBJ1-5; the D gene is possibly TRBD1 (5 bases). The CDR3 loop spans 13 amino acids. V was shortened by 6 bases and J by 4 bases, with 10 bases between the two germline ends. Germline V gene data show CDR1 as MDHEN and CDR2 as SYDVKM. This chain's CDR3 is CASSGTANQPQHF. CDR3 bases: TGTGCCAGCAGCGGGACTGCAAATCAGCCCCAGCATTTT. The full variable domain, with the rest looked up from reference TRBV28 and TRBJ1-5, is DVKVTQSSRYLVKRTGEKVFLECVQDMDHENMFWYRQDPGLGLRLIYFSYDVKMKEKGDIPEGYSVSREKKERFSLILESASTNQTSMYLCASSGTANQPQHFGDGTRLSIL.

This chain joins TRBV4-1 and TRBJ2-1, with TRBD2 matching over 11 bases. Trimming removed 3 bases from V and 2 bases from J; junction bases left unmatched: 3. The germline V gene encodes CDR1 MGHRA and CDR2 YSYEKL. The CDR3 consists of 16 residues. The CDR3 region is CASSHHSGRAYNEQFF. CDR3 nucleotides: TGCGCCAGCAGCCATCATAGCGGGAGGGCCTACAATGAGCAGTTCTTC.

Details on this clone: The sample carries other DNA sequences with the same CDR3. V usage is TRBV27 and J usage is TRBJ2-7, with 10 bases that match TRBD1. The length of the CDR3 is 15 residues. V was clipped by 2 bases and J by 2 bases; unmatched bases: 3. CDR1 is MNHEY, CDR2 SMNVEV, per germline (reference sequence). CDR3 sequence reads: CASSLGTGAPYEQYF. CDR3 DNA sequence: TGTGCCAGCAGTTTAGGGACAGGGGCTCCCTACGAGCAGTACTTC.

The chain joins TRBV6-1 to TRBJ1-2; TRBD1 agrees at 10 bases. V dropped 2 bases and J dropped 8; count of bases not matched to a gene: 2. CDR3 size: 13 residues. CDR1 and CDR2 from the germline V gene are MNHNS and SASEGT. Here the CDR3 reads CASSEWTGGGYTF. CDR3 coding DNA: TGTGCCAGCAGTGAATGGACAGGGGGAGGCTACACCTTC.

J is TRBJ2-1 and V is TRBV4-1, with 10 bases aligning to TRBD2. Germline V lookup: CDR1 MGHRA, CDR2 YSYEKL. J was trimmed by 9 bases and V by 0 bases; bases with no gene match: 5. There are 15 residues in the CDR3. CDR3: CASSQELAGTGEQFF. The CDR3 DNA sequence: TGCGCCAGCAGCCAAGAACTAGCGGGGACGGGTGAGCAGTTCTTC.

This chain joins TRBV4-3 and TRBJ1-2; D may be TRBD1 (5 bases). Trimming pared 3 bases from V and 5 bases from J, leaving 16 bases between. This CDR3 is built from 15 residues. The V gene's germline CDR1 is LGHNA and CDR2 YSLEER. The CDR3 DNA follows: TGCGCCAGCAGCCAGCAGGTGCAGGGACCTTATGGCTACACCTTC. The encoded protein is CASSQQVQGPYGYTF.

This clone showed up just a few times. The chain employs TRBV18 and TRBJ2-7; 8 positions match TRBD2. CDR3 length: 15 residues. Trimming at V came to 3 bases and at J to 2 bases, leaving 6 bases not matched to a gene. Germline-derived CDR1 and CDR2 are KGHSH and LQKENI. The CDR3 sequence: CASSPGSGRTYEQYF. The CDR3 nucleotides are TGTGCCAGCTCACCGGGCAGCGGGAGAACCTACGAGCAGTACTTC.

The chain employs TRBV2 and TRBJ1-2; no firm D call. This CDR3 has 13 amino acids. Germline CDR1 SNHLY, CDR2 FYNNEI. Trimming pared 4 bases from V and 5 bases from J, leaving 11 bases between. CDR3 nucleotide sequence: TGTGCCAGCAGTGGAGGGCCGTTGTATGGCTACACCTTC. Translation: CASSGGPLYGYTF.

The chain recombines TRBV7-9 with TRBJ1-2; D may be TRBD1 (5 bases). The CDR3 spans 13 residues. V shed 4 bases and J shed 8 bases, with 14 bases lying between them. Per germline, CDR1 SEHNR and CDR2 FQNEAQ (reference sequence). The CDR3 loop is CASSSPGREGYTF. Written as DNA, the CDR3 is TGTGCCAGCAGCTCCCCCGGCAGGGAAGGCTACACCTTC.

The chain is built from TRBV11-2 and TRBJ2-3, with 7 bases matching TRBD2. This CDR3 has 15 residues. Trimming removed 6 bases from V and 2 bases from J; junction bases left unmatched: 8. Germline V gives CDR1 SGHAT, CDR2 FQNNGV. The CDR3 DNA reads as TGTGCCAGCAGGGGGCCTGGGACTAACACAGATACGCAGTATTTT. This translates into CASRGPGTNTDTQYF. The complete variable domain, with remaining parts taken from reference TRBV11-2 and TRBJ2-3, reads EAGVAQSPRYKIIEKRQSVAFWCNPISGHATLYWYQQILGQGPKLLIQFQNNGVVDDSQLPKDRFSAERLKGVDSTLKIQPAKLEDSAVYLCASRGPGTNTDTQYFGPGTRLTVL.

The chain recombines TRBV4-1 with TRBJ1-1; a possible D gene is TRBD1 (5 bases). The CDR3 covers 15 residues. Germline V lookup: CDR1 MGHRA, CDR2 YSYEKL. The V end lost 2 bases, the J end lost 8 bases, and 18 bases lay between the germline ends. The CDR3: CASSQRWNERGEAFF. CDR3 DNA: TGCGCCAGCAGCCAAAGATGGAATGAGAGGGGAGAAGCTTTCTTT.

This clone was observed a single time. The chain is built from TRBV7-6 and TRBJ2-1; TRBD2 might be the D (6 bases). The CDR3 is made up of 13 amino acids. Per the germline V gene, CDR1 is SGHVS and CDR2 is FNYEAQ. V was trimmed by 0 bases and J by 7 bases, leaving 7 bases between them. CDR3 nucleotides: TGTGCCAGCAGCTTAGCGGAGGGTAATGAGCAGTTCTTC. It encodes CASSLAEGNEQFF. Full variable domain (outside the CDR3, taken from reference TRBV7-6 and TRBJ2-1): GAGVSQSPRYKVTKRGQDVALRCDPISGHVSLYWYRQALGQGPEFLTYFNYEAQQDKSGLPNDRFSAERPEGSISTLTIQRTEQRDSAMYRCASSLAEGNEQFFGPGTRLTVL.